This T cell receptor beta chain was sequenced in a study of blood T cell repertoires in COVID-19. Study in general: Sites across the United States, Italy and Spain contributed samples from acute and convalescent COVID-19. Sample material is recorded as cDNA or gDNA derived from T cells, B-cell-depleted T cells, or PBMCs.

CDR1 is SGHVS and CDR2 is FQNEAQ in the germline V gene. V was shortened by 5 bases and J by 8 bases, with 15 bases between the two germline ends. This CDR3 is 14 amino acids long. Original processing methods: How many nucleated cells were present was estimated from reference gene primer amplification. Sequencing used immunoSEQ multiplex PCR; TCRdb keeps in-frame clones, though not all of them. V, J and clone size reflect that table, while D and trimming were determined from the DNA. The sample consists of 200,000 to 250,000 clones, 60% to 85% of them appearing once. In its sample, this clone was seen a few times.

The rearrangement joins TRBV7-8 to TRBJ1-4; D may be TRBD1 (6 bases). The TCR comes from a woman in her sixties or seventies with acute or convalescent COVID-19. Source material: peripheral blood. This chain's CDR3 is CASSTGSGGEKLFF. CDR3 in DNA: TGTGCCAGCAGCACCGGTTCGGGGGGCGAAAAACTGTTTTTT.